This TCR beta chain appears in the sequencing data of a study of T cell responses to AZD1222 COVID-19 vaccine. Overall study results and limits: Spike regions recognized by vaccine-associated CD4 TCRs spanned the protein, led by 160-218 and 743-854. Repertoire collection took place solely once the T cell response had peaked. Nearly half of spike-specific TCRs reportedly target variant regions that are unmutated in the B.1.351 and B.1.1.7 variants.

Worth noting for this clone: The antigen remains undetermined.

The germline V gene encodes CDR1 SGHNT and CDR2 YYREEE (reference sequence). V shed 4 bases and J shed 0 bases, with 13 bases lying between them. The CDR3 is 16 amino acids. This table comes from immunoSEQ multiplex PCR, and its TCRdb copy is limited to in-frame clones, with some not included. The sample has around 170,000 clones, around 90% seen once. Analysis merged second doses at about 4 or about 12 weeks. This TCR derives from an adult who received the AZD1222 COVID-19 vaccine. The sample was peripheral blood, taken 28 days after the second AZD1222 dose. The chain employs TRBV5-4 and TRBJ1-4; D is perhaps TRBD1 (5 bases). The CDR3 DNA is TGTGCCAGCAGCCGCGGACAAGTTGCAACTAATGAAAAACTGTTTTTT. It encodes CASSRGQVATNEKLFF.